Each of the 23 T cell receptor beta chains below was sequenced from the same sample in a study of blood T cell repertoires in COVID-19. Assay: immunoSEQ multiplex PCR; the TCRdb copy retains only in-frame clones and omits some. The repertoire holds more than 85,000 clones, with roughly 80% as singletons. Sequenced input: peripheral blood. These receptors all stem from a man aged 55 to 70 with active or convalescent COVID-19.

In nucleotides, the CDR3 is TGTGCCACCAGTGGCTACAGCGGAAACTATGGCTACACCTTC. Amino acid sequence: CATSGYSGNYGYTF. This rearrangement joins TRBV15 to TRBJ1-2; D is unclear. CDR3 length equals 14 residues. The germline V gene has CDR1 LNHNV and CDR2 YYDKDF (reference sequence). The germline V and J ends were trimmed by 6 bases and 2 bases, with 13 bases remaining between them.

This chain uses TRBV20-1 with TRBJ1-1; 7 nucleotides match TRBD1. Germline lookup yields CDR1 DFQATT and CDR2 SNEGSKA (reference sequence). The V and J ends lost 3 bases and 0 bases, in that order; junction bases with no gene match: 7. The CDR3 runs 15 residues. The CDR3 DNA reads TGCAGTGCTAGTCAAGGGGACAGTCTGAACACTGAAGCTTTCTTT. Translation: CSASQGDSLNTEAFF.

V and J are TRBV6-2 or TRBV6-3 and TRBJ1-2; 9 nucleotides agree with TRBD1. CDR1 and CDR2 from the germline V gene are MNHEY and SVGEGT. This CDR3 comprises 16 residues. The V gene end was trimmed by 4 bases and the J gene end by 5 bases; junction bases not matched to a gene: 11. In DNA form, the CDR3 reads TGTGCCAGCAGTTCTACCGGGACAGGGAAGGAGTATGGCTACACCTTC. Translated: CASSSTGTGKEYGYTF.

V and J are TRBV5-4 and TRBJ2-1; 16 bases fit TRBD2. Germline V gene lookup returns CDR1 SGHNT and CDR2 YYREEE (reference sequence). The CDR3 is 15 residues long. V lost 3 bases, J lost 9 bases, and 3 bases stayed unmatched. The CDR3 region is CASSWGLAGGGEQFF. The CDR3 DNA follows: TGTGCCAGCAGCTGGGGACTAGCGGGAGGGGGTGAGCAGTTCTTC.

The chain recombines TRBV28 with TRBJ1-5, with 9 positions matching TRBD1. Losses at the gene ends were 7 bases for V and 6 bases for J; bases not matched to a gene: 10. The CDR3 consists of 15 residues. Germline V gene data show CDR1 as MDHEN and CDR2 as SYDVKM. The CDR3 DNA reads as TGTGCCAGCACTCTCCGGGACAGGGCTGGTCAGCCCCAGCATTTT. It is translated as CASTLRDRAGQPQHF. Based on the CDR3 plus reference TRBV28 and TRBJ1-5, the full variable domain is DVKVTQSSRYLVKRTGEKVFLECVQDMDHENMFWYRQDPGLGLRLIYFSYDVKMKEKGDIPEGYSVSREKKERFSLILESASTNQTSMYLCASTLRDRAGQPQHFGDGTRLSIL.

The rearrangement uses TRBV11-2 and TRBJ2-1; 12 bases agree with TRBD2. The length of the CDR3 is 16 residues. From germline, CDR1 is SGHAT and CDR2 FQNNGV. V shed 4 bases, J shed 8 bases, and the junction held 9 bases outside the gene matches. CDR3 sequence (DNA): TGTGCCAGCAGCTCCTCGTGGACTAGCGGGAAGGATGAGCAGTTCTTC. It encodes CASSSSWTSGKDEQFF.

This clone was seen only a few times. The CDR3: CASSILPSGSNEQFF. In DNA form, the CDR3 reads TGTGCCAGTAGTATCCTGCCTAGCGGGAGCAATGAGCAGTTCTTC. This sequence joins TRBV19 and TRBJ2-1; 10 bases line up with TRBD2. The CDR3 covers 15 residues. V lost 3 bases to trimming and J lost 6 bases; unmatched junction nucleotides: 5. Germline V lookup: CDR1 LNHDA, CDR2 SQIVND (reference sequence).

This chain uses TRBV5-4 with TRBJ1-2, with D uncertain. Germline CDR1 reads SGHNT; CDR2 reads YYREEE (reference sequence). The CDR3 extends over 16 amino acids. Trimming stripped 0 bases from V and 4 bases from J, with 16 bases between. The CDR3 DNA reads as TGTGCCAGCAGCTTGGAAGGCGCCCGAGGAGGCTATGGCTACACCTTC. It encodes CASSLEGARGGYGYTF.

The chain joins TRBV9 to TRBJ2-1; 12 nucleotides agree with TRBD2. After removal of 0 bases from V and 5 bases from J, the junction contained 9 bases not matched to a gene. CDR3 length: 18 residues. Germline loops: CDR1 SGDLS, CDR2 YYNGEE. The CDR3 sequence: CASSVAPLAGGPHNEQFF. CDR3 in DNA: TGTGCCAGCAGCGTAGCTCCTCTAGCGGGAGGGCCCCACAATGAGCAGTTCTTC.

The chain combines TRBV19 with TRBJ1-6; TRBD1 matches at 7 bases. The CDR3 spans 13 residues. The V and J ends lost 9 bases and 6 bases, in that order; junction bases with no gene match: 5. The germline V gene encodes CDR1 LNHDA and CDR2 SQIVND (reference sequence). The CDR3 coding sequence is TGTGCCAGCGGACAGGAGCCTAATTCACCCCTCCACTTT. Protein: CASGQEPNSPLHF.

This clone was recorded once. This chain's CDR3 is CASSERQKSPLHF. The CDR3 nucleotides are TGTGCCAGCAGTGAGCGGCAAAAATCACCCCTCCACTTT. The V gene is TRBV6-1, the J gene TRBJ1-6; D ambiguous. This CDR3 contains 13 residues. CDR1 MNHNS and CDR2 SASEGT come from the germline V gene. V lost 3 bases and J 10 bases, leaving 10 bases between the germline ends.

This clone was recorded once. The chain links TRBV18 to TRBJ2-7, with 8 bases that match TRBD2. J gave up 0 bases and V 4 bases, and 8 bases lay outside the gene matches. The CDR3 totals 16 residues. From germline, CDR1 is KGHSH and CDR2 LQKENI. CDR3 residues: CASSQTGGTSSYEQYV. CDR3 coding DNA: TGTGCCAGCTCACAGACGGGGGGGACTAGCTCCTACGAGCAGTACGTC.

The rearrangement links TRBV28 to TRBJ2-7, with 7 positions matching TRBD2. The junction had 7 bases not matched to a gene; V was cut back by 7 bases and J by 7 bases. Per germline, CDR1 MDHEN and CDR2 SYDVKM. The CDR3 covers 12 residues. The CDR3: CASTVGGGEQYF. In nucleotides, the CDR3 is TGTGCCAGCACCGTGGGGGGGGGAGAGCAGTACTTC.

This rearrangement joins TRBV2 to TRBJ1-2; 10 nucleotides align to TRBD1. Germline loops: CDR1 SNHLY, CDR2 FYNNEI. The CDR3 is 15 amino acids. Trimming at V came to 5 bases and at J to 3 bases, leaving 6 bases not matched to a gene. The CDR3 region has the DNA TGTGCCAGCAGTTACCGGGACAGGGGAGACTATGGCTACACCTTC. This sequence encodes CASSYRDRGDYGYTF.

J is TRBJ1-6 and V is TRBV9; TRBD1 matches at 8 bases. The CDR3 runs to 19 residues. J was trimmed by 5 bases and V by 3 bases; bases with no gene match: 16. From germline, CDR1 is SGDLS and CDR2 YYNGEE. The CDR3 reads CASSARNTSGGLNNSPLHF. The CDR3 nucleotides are TGTGCCAGCAGCGCCCGTAACACATCAGGGGGCTTGAATAATTCACCCCTCCACTTT. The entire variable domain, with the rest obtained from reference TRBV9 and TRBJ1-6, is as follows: DSGVTQTPKHLITATGQRVTLRCSPRSGDLSVYWYQQSLDQGLQFLIQYYNGEERAKGNILERFSAQQFPDLHSELNLSSLELGDSALYFCASSARNTSGGLNNSPLHFGNGTRLTVT.

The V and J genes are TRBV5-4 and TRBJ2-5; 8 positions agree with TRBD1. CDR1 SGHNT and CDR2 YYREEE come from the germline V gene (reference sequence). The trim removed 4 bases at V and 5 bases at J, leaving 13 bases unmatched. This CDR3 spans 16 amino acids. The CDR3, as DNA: TGTGCCAGCAGCCCCCCCGACAGGGGAAGAGGGGAGACCCAGTACTTC. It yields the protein CASSPPDRGRGETQYF. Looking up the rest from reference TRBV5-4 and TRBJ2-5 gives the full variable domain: ETGVTQSPTHLIKTRGQQVTLRCSSQSGHNTVSWYQQALGQGPQFIFQYYREEENGRGNFPPRFSGLQFPNYSSELNVNALELDDSALYLCASSPPDRGRGETQYFGPGTRLLVL.

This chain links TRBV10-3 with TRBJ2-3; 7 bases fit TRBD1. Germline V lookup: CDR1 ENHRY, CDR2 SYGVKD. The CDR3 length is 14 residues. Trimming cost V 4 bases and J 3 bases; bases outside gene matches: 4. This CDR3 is CAISAGTATDTQYF. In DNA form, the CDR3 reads TGTGCCATCAGTGCGGGGACAGCAACAGATACGCAGTATTTT.

The CDR3 protein is CASSPSEGTRYEQYF. In DNA form, the CDR3 reads TGTGCCAGCAGTCCCTCCGAAGGGACTAGGTACGAGCAGTACTTC. The rearrangement links TRBV28 to TRBJ2-7; TRBD2 matches at 8 bases. CDR1 is MDHEN, CDR2 SYDVKM, per germline. After removal of 5 bases from V and 4 bases from J, the junction contained 10 bases not matched to a gene. This CDR3 spans 15 amino acids.

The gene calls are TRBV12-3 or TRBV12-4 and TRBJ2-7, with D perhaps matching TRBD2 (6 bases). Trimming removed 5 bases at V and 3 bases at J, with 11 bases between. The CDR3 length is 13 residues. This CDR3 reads CASSNVGGYEQYF. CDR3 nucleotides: TGTGCCAGCAGTAATGTGGGGGGCTACGAGCAGTACTTC.

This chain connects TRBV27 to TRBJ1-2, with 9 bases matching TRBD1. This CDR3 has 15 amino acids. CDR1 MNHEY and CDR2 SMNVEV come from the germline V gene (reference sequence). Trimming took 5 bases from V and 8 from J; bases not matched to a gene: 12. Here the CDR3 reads CASSLHRDRVRGYTF. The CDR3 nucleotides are TGTGCCAGCAGTCTTCACCGGGACAGGGTAAGGGGCTACACCTTC.

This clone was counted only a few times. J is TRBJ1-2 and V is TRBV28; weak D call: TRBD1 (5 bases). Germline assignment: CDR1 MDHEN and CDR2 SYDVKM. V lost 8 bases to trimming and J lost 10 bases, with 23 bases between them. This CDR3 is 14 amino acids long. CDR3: CASRSGGGGYYYTF. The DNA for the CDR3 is TGTGCCAGCCGCTCCGGGGGGGGAGGATATTACTACACCTTC.

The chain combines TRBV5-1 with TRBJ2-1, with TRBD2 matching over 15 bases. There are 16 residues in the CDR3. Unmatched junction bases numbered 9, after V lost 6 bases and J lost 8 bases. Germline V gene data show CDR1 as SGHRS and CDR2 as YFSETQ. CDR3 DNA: TGCGCCAGCACCATAGGACTAGCGGGAGGGAGGGATGAGCAGTTCTTC. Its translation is CASTIGLAGGRDEQFF.

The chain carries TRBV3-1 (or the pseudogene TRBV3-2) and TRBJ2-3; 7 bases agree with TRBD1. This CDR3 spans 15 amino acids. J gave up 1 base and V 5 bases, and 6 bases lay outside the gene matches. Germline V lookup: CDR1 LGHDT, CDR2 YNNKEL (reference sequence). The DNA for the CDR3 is TGTGCCAGCAGCTCCGGGACAGTAGGCACAGATACGCAGTATTTT. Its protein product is CASSSGTVGTDTQYF.